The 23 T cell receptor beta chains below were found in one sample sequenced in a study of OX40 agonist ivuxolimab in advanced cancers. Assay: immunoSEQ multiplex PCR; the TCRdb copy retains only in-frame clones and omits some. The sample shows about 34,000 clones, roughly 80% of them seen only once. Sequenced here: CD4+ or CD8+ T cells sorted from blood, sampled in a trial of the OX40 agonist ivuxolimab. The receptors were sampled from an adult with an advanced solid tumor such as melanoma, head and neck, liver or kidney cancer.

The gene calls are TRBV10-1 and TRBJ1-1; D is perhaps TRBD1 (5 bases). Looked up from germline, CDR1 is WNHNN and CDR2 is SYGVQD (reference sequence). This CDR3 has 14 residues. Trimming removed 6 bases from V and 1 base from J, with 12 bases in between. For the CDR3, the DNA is TGCGCCAGCAGCAGGGACGGATCGAACACTGAAGCTTTCTTT. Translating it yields CASSRDGSNTEAFF.

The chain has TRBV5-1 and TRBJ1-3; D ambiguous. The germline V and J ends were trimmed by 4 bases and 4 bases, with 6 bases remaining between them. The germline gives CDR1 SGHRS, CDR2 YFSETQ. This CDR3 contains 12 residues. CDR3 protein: CASSPEGNTIYF. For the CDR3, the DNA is TGCGCCAGCAGCCCTGAAGGAAACACCATATATTTT.

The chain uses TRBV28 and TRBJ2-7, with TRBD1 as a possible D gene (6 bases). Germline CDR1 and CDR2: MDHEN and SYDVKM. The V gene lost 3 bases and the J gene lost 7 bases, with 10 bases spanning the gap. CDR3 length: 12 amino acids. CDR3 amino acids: CASSFGTREQYF. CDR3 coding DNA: TGTGCCAGCAGTTTCGGGACAAGGGAGCAGTACTTC.

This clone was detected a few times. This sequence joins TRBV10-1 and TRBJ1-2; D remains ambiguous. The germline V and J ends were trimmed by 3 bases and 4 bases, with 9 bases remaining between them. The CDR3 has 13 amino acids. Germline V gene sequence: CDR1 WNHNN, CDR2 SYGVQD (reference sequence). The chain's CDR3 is CASSEGGSYGYTF. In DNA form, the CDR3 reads TGCGCCAGCAGTGAAGGAGGGTCCTATGGCTACACCTTC.

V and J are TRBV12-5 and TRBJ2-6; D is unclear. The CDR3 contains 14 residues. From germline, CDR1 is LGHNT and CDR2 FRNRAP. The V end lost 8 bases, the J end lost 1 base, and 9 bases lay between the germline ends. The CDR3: CASRSDSGANVLTF. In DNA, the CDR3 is TGTGCTAGTAGATCGGATTCTGGGGCCAACGTCCTGACTTTC.

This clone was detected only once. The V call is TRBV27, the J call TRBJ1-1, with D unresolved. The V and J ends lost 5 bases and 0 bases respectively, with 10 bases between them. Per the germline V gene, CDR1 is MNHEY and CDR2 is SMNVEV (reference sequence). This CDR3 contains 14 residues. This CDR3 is CASSPGFVNTEAFF. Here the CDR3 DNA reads TGTGCCAGCAGTCCTGGGTTCGTGAACACTGAAGCTTTCTTT.

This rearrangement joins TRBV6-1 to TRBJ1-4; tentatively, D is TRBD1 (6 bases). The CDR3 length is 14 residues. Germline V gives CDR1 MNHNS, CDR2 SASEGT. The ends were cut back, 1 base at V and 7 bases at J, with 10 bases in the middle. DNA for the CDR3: TGTGCCAGCAGTGAAGGGGGGGCTTTTGAAAAACTGTTTTTT. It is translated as CASSEGGAFEKLFF.

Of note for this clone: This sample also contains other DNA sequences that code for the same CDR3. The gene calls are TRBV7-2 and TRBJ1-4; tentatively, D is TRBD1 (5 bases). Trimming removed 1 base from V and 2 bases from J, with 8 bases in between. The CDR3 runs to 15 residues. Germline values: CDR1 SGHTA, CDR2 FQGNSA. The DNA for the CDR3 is TGTGCCAGCAGCTTAGTCGGGGGGACTAATGAAAAACTGTTTTTT. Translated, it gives CASSLVGGTNEKLFF.

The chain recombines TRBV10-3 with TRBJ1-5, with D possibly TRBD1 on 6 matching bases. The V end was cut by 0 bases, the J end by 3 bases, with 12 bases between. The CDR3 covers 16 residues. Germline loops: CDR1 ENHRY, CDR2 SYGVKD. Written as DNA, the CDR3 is TGTGCCATCAGTGAGTCTGGGGGCGCGGACAATCAGCCCCAGCATTTT. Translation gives CAISESGGADNQPQHF.

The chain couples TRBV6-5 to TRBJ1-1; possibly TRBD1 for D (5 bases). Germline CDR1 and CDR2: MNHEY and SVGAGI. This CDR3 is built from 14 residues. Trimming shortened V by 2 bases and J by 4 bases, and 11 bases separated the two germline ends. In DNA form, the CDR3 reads TGTGCCAGCAGTTACGAGGGGATCGGCACTGAAGCTTTCTTT. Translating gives CASSYEGIGTEAFF.

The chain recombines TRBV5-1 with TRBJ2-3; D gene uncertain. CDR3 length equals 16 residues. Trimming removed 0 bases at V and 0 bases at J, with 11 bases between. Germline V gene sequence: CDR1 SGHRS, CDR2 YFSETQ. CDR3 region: CASSLEDGQSTDTQYF. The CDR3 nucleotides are TGCGCCAGCAGCTTGGAGGACGGGCAGAGCACAGATACGCAGTATTTT.

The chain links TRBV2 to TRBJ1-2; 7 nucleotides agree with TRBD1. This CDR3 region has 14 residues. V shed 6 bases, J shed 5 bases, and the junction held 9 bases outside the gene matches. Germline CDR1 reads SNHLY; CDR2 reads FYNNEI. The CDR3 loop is CASSQSTGRYGYTF. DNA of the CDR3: TGTGCCAGCAGCCAGTCGACAGGGAGGTATGGCTACACCTTC.

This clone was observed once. CDR3 sequence (DNA): TGTGCCAGCAGTATACAGGGTTCTGGAAACACCATATATTTT. Translated: CASSIQGSGNTIYF. This chain joins TRBV6-5 and TRBJ1-3, with D possibly being TRBD1 (6 bases). The V gene's germline CDR1 is MNHEY and CDR2 SVGAGI. This CDR3 has 14 amino acids. The V and J ends lost 5 bases and 1 base respectively, with 9 bases between them.

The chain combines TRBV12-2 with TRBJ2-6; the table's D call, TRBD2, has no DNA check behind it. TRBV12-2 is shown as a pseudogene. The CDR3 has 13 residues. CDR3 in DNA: TGTGCATTCCGTGTCTCTGGGGCCAACGTCCTGACTTTC. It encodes CAFRVSGANVLTF.

The CDR3 bases are TGCGCCAGCAGCTGGGGTACAGGGGTGAACACTGAAGCTTTCTTT. Amino acid sequence: CASSWGTGVNTEAFF. The chain links TRBV5-1 to TRBJ1-1, with 7 bases matching TRBD1. Looked up from germline, CDR1 is SGHRS and CDR2 is YFSETQ. With V trimmed by 3 bases and J by 0 bases, 5 bases remained unmatched. The CDR3 consists of 15 residues.

CDR3 residues: CASSLGGGDEKLFF. CDR3 nucleotides: TGTGCCAGCAGCTTGGGGGGGGGAGATGAAAAACTGTTTTTT. The V call is TRBV5-4, the J call TRBJ1-4, with D perhaps matching TRBD1 (5 bases). Germline lookup yields CDR1 SGHNT and CDR2 YYREEE (reference sequence). Trimming cost V 0 bases and J 6 bases, with 9 bases left between them. The CDR3 consists of 14 residues.

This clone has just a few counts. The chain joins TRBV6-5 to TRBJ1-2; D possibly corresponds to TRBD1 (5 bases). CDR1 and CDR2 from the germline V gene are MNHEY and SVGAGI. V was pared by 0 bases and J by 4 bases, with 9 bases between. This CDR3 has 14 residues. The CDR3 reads CASSYSAGPYGYTF. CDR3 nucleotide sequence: TGTGCCAGCAGTTACTCGGCAGGGCCCTATGGCTACACCTTC.

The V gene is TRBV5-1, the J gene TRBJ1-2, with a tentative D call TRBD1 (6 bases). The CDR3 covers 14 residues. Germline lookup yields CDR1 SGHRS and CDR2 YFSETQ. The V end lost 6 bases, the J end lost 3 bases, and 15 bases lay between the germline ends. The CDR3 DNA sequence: TGCGCCAGCAACCTAGGTACAGGGTACTATGGCTACACCTTC. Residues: CASNLGTGYYGYTF.

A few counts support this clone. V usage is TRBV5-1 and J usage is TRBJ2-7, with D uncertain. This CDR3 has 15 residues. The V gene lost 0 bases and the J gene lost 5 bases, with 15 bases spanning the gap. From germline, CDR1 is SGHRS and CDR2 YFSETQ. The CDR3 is CASSLEAQSVNEQYF. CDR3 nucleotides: TGCGCCAGCAGCTTGGAGGCTCAATCTGTAAACGAGCAGTACTTC.

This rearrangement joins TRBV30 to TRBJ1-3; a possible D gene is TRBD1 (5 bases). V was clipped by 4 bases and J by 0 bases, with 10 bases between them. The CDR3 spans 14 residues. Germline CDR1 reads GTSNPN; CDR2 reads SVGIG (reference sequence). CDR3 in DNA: TGTGCCTGGACGCAGGGAAACTCTGGAAACACCATATATTTT. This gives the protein CAWTQGNSGNTIYF.

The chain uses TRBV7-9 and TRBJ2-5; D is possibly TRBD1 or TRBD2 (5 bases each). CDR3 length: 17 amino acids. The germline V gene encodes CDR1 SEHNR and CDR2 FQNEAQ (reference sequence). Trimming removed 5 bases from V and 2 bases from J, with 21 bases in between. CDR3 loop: CASSPLQGRGAQETQYF. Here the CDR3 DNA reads TGTGCCAGCAGCCCCCTGCAGGGTAGAGGGGCTCAAGAGACCCAGTACTTC.

Written as DNA, the CDR3 is TGTGCCAGTAGTCCAGGGACAGGGCCCTACGAGCAGTACTTC. Translating gives CASSPGTGPYEQYF. The chain couples TRBV19 to TRBJ2-7, with 9 nucleotides matching TRBD1. CDR3 size: 14 residues. Germline loops: CDR1 LNHDA, CDR2 SQIVND (reference sequence). V trimming: 5 bases; J trimming: 2 bases; junction bases outside the gene matches: 4.

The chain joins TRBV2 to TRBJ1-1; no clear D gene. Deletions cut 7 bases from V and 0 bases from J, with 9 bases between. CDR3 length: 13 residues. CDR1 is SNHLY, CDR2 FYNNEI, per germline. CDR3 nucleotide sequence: TGTGCCAGCATTATCAGTGTGAACACTGAAGCTTTCTTT. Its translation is CASIISVNTEAFF. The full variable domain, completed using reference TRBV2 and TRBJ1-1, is EPEVTQTPSHQVTQMGQEVILRCVPISNHLYFYWYRQILGQKVEFLVSFYNNEISEKSEIFDDQFSVERPDGSNFTLKIRSTKLEDSAMYFCASIISVNTEAFFGQGTRLTVV.